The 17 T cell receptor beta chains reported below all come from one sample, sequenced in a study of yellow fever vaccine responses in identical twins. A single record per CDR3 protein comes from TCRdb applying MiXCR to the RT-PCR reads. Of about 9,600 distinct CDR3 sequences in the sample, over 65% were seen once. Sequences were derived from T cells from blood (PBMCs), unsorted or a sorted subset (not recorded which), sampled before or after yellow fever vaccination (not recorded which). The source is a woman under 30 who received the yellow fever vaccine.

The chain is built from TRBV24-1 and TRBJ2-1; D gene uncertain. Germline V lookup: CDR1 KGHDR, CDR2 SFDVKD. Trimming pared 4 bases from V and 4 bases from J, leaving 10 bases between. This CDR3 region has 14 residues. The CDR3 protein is CATSDVDQYNEQFF. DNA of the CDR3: TGTGCCACCAGTGACGTTGACCAGTACAATGAGCAGTTCTTC.

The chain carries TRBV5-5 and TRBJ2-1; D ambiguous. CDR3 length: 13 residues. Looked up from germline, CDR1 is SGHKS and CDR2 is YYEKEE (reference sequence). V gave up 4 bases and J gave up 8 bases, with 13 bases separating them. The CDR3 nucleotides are TGTGCCAGCAGCGACCTAGGTTACCATGAGCAGTTCTTC. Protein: CASSDLGYHEQFF.

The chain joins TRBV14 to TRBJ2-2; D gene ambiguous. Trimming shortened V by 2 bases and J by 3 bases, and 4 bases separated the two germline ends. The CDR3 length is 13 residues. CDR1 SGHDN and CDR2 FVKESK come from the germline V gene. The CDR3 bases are TGTGCCAGCAGCCAAATAGACACCGGGGAGCTGTTTTTT. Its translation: CASSQIDTGELFF.

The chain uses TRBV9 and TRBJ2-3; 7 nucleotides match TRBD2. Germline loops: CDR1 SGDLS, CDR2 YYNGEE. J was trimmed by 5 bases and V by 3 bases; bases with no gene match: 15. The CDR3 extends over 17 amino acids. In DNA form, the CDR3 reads TGTGCCAGCAGCGGAGCCAGCGGGACCTACCGAGGAGATACGCAGTATTTT. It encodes CASSGASGTYRGDTQYF.

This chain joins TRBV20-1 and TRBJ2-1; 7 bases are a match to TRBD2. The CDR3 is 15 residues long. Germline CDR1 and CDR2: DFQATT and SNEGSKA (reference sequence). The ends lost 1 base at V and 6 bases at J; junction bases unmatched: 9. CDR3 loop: CSARVWEGLSNEQFF. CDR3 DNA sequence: TGCAGTGCTAGAGTCTGGGAGGGCCTTAGCAATGAGCAGTTCTTC.

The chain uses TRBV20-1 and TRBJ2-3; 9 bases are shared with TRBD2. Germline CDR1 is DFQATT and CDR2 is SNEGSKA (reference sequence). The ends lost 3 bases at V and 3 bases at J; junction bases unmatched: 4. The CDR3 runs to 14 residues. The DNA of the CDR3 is TGCAGTGCTAGCCATGCGGGAGGGACAGATACGCAGTATTTT. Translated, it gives CSASHAGGTDTQYF.

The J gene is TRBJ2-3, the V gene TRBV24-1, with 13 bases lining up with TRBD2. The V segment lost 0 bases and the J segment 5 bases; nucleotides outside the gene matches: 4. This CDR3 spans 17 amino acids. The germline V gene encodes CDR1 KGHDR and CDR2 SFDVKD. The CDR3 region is CATSDLPTSGRIDTQYF. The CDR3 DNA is TGTGCCACCAGTGATTTGCCGACTAGCGGGAGGATAGATACGCAGTATTTT.

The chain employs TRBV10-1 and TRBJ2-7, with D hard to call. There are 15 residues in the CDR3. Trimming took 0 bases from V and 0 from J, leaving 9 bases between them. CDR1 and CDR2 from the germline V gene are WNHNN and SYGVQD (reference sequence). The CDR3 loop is CASSESTASSYEQYF. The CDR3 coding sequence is TGCGCCAGCAGTGAGTCGACTGCTAGCTCCTACGAGCAGTACTTC.

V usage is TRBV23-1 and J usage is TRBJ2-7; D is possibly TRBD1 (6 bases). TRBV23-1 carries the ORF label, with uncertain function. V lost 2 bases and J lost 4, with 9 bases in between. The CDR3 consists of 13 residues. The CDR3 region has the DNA TGCGCCAGCAGTCAAGACAGGACTTACGAGCAGTACGTC. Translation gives CASSQDRTYEQYV.

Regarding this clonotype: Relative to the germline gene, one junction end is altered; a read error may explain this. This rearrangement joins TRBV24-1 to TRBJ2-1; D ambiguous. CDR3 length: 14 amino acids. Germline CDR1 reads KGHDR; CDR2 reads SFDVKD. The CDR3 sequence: CATSDSRSSNEQFF. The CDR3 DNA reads TGTGCCACCAGTGATTCTAGGTCCTCCAATGAGCAGTTCTTC.

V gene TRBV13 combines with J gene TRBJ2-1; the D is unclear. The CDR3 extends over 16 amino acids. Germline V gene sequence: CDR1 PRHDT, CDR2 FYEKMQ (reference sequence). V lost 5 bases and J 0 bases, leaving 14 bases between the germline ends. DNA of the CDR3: TGTGCCAGCAGCCCCAAGGCGCCTAGCTCCTACAATGAGCAGTTCTTC. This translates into CASSPKAPSSYNEQFF.

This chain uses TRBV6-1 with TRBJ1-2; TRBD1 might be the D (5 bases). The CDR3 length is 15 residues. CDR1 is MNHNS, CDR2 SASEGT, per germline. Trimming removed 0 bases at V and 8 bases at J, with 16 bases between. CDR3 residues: CASSEAIRIGDGYTF. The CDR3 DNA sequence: TGTGCCAGCAGTGAAGCGATAAGGATCGGGGACGGCTACACCTTC.

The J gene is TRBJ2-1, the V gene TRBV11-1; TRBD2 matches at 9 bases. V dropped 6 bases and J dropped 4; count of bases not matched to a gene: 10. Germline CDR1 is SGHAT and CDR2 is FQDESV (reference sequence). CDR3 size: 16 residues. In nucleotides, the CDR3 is TGTGCCAGCAGAGATTCCCGCGGGAGGGCATACAATGAGCAGTTCTTC. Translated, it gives CASRDSRGRAYNEQFF.

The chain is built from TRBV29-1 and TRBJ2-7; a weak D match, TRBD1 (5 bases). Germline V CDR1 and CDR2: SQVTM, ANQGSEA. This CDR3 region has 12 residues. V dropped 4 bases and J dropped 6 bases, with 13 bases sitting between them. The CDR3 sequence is CSVGQGGFEQYF. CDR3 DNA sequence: TGCAGCGTTGGTCAGGGTGGGTTCGAGCAGTACTTC.

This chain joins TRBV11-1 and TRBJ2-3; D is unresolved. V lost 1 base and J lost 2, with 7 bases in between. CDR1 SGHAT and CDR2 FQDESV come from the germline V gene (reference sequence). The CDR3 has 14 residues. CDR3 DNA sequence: TGTGCCAGCAGCTTAGGAGCTATCACAGATACGCAGTATTTT. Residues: CASSLGAITDTQYF.

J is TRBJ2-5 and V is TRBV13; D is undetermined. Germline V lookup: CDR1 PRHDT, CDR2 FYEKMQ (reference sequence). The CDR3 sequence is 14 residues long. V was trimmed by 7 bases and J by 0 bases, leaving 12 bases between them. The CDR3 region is CASIWQPNQETQYF. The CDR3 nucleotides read TGTGCCAGCATATGGCAGCCCAACCAAGAGACCCAGTACTTC.

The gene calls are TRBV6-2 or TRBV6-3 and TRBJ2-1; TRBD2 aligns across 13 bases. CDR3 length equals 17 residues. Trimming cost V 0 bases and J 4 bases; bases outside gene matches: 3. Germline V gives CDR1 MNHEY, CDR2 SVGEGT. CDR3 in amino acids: CASSYSGLAGVYNEQFF. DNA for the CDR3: TGTGCCAGCAGTTACTCCGGACTAGCGGGAGTTTACAATGAGCAGTTCTTC.